The 30 T cell receptor beta chains below were found in one sample sequenced in a study of T-cell reconstitution after alpha-beta-depleted transplantation in children. Unique molecular identifiers were incorporated when the TCRbeta library was constructed. TCRdb reanalysed the PCR reads using MiXCR and keeps one entry per CDR3 protein. The sample consists of about 870,000 distinct CDR3 sequences, under 20% of them appearing once. Source: PBMCs, mostly from graft donor cells, taken 360 days after TCRalphabeta/CD19-depleted stem cell transplant. These TCRs come from a male patient aged 5 to 17 who had a stem cell transplant for acute lymphoblastic leukemia, so the T cells may come from the graft donor.

This clonotype was counted between two and nine times. The V and J genes are TRBV5-1 and TRBJ2-1; 7 bases are a match to TRBD2. The CDR3 sequence is 16 residues long. The germline V gene encodes CDR1 SGHRS and CDR2 YFSETQ. Trimming cost V 0 bases and J 5 bases; bases outside gene matches: 8. CDR3 nucleotide sequence: TGCGCCAGCAGCTTGGCCAACGGCCTAGCGGACAATGAGCAGTTCTTC. Its protein is CASSLANGLADNEQFF.

This clonotype occurred a few times. The V call is TRBV20-1, the J call TRBJ2-5, with D maybe TRBD1 (6 bases). V lost 6 bases to trimming and J lost 1 base, with 12 bases between them. This CDR3 region has 13 residues. The germline CDR1 and CDR2 sequences are DFQATT and SNEGSKA (reference sequence). The CDR3 sequence is CSAPGQSQETQYF. DNA of the CDR3: TGCAGTGCCCCCGGACAGTCCCAAGAGACCCAGTACTTC.

The chain carries TRBV7-3 and TRBJ2-3; the D gene is possibly TRBD1 (6 bases). Trimming pared 3 bases from V and 3 bases from J, leaving 13 bases between. This CDR3 has 15 residues. Germline lookup yields CDR1 SGHTA and CDR2 FQGTGA. This CDR3 reads CASSFGQFWTDTQYF. The CDR3 bases are TGTGCCAGCAGCTTTGGACAGTTTTGGACAGATACGCAGTATTTT.

This chain connects TRBV25-1 to TRBJ2-5; no clear D gene. V dropped 3 bases and J dropped 5 bases, with 16 bases sitting between them. Germline V gene data show CDR1 as MGHDK and CDR2 as SYGVNS. The CDR3 is made up of 15 amino acids. For the CDR3, the DNA is TGTGCCAGCAGTGACGGGCCGTTCTCCCCGGAGACCCAGTACTTC. It codes for CASSDGPFSPETQYF.

The chain employs TRBV2 and TRBJ2-5; unclear D gene. The germline CDR1 and CDR2 sequences are SNHLY and FYNNEI. The CDR3 loop spans 13 amino acids. Trimming shortened V by 3 bases and J by 5 bases, and 10 bases separated the two germline ends. This chain's CDR3 is CASSERYSETQYF. CDR3 nucleotides: TGTGCCAGCAGTGAGAGATATTCGGAGACCCAGTACTTC.

This clonotype was seen only a few times. The rearrangement links TRBV20-1 to TRBJ1-5; D is unresolved. V was trimmed by 2 bases and J by 0 bases, leaving 5 bases between them. This CDR3 contains 13 residues. Germline V gene lookup returns CDR1 DFQATT and CDR2 SNEGSKA (reference sequence). CDR3 amino acids: CSARRDSNQPQHF. The CDR3 DNA follows: TGCAGTGCTAGAAGAGATAGCAATCAGCCCCAGCATTTT.

This sequence joins TRBV12-3 or TRBV12-4 and TRBJ2-1; D possibly corresponds to TRBD1 (5 bases). The V and J ends lost 7 bases and 6 bases respectively, with 22 bases between them. CDR3 length equals 16 residues. The DNA of the CDR3 is TGTGCCAGCACTAAGTTTCGCGGTTTCAGGGTCAATGAGCAGTTCTTC. It is translated as CASTKFRGFRVNEQFF.

In its sample, this clonotype was seen a few times. The rearrangement links TRBV10-3 to TRBJ2-2, with D maybe TRBD2 (5 bases). The V end was cut by 0 bases, the J end by 3 bases, with 14 bases between. The CDR3 sequence is 17 residues long. Per the germline V gene, CDR1 is ENHRY and CDR2 is SYGVKD. CDR3 nucleotide sequence: TGTGCCATCAGTGAGTCTCGAAGCGGTCCTCACACCGGGGAGCTGTTTTTT. Protein: CAISESRSGPHTGELFF.

This clonotype turned up a few times. The chain joins TRBV5-1 to TRBJ1-6; D is ambiguous. V lost 5 bases to trimming and J lost 4 bases, with 13 bases between them. The CDR3 is made up of 15 amino acids. Germline CDR1 is SGHRS and CDR2 is YFSETQ. This chain's CDR3 is CASRVDGNYNSPLHF. The CDR3 DNA reads as TGCGCCAGCAGAGTTGACGGGAATTATAATTCACCCCTCCACTTT.

This clonotype showed up just a few times. V gene TRBV5-6 combines with J gene TRBJ2-1; D unclear. Germline V CDR1 and CDR2: SGHDT, YYEEEE. The CDR3 totals 14 residues. V lost 5 bases to trimming and J lost 8 bases, with 17 bases between them. The CDR3 DNA follows: TGTGCCAGCAGTAACCGTTTGGCAGGCGATGAGCAGTTCTTC. It translates to CASSNRLAGDEQFF.

The CDR3 nucleotides read TGCGCCAGCAGCCTTAGCTCTAGAGACACTGAAGCTTTCTTT. Protein sequence: CASSLSSRDTEAFF. The genes are TRBV5-1 and TRBJ1-1; D is unclear. There are 14 residues in the CDR3. CDR1 and CDR2 (germline): SGHRS, YFSETQ. Trimming stripped 4 bases from V and 3 bases from J, with 13 bases between. The complete variable domain, with remaining parts taken from reference TRBV5-1 and TRBJ1-1, reads KAGVTQTPRYLIKTRGQQVTLSCSPISGHRSVSWYQQTPGQGLQFLFEYFSETQRNKGNFPGRFSGRQFSNSRSEMNVSTLELGDSALYLCASSLSSRDTEAFFGQGTRLTVV.

This clonotype was detected only a few times. This sequence joins TRBV5-1 and TRBJ2-6, with 7 bases identical to TRBD1. Germline CDR1 is SGHRS and CDR2 is YFSETQ. V shed 2 bases and J 1 base; nucleotides not matched to a gene: 15. The CDR3 loop spans 20 amino acids. In nucleotides, the CDR3 is TGCGCCAGCAGCTTTCCCGCAGGACAGGCCTTCGGGTCTGGGGCCAACGTCCTGACTTTC. Its protein is CASSFPAGQAFGSGANVLTF.

This clonotype was seen a handful of times. The chain uses TRBV20-1 and TRBJ2-5, with 8 nucleotides matching TRBD1. The V segment lost 5 bases and the J segment 4 bases; nucleotides outside the gene matches: 6. CDR1 is DFQATT and CDR2 is SNEGSKA in the germline V gene (reference sequence). The CDR3 covers 13 residues. For the CDR3, the DNA is TGCAGTGCTCCTCAGGGGGCCCGAGAGACCCAGTACTTC. Protein product: CSAPQGARETQYF.

The chain combines TRBV5-1 with TRBJ2-3, with 8 bases aligning to TRBD2. Germline CDR1 and CDR2: SGHRS and YFSETQ. J was trimmed by 0 bases and V by 1 base; bases with no gene match: 4. The CDR3 has 16 amino acids. CDR3 coding DNA: TGCGCCAGCAGCTTGTCACTAGCGGCTAGCACAGATACGCAGTATTTT. Its translation is CASSLSLAASTDTQYF.

This clonotype was seen repeatedly, ten times or more. The chain carries TRBV5-1 and TRBJ2-7; D is possibly TRBD1 or TRBD2 (6 bases each). Trimming cost V 3 bases and J 4 bases, with 14 bases left between them. This CDR3 contains 14 residues. In germline, CDR1 is SGHRS, CDR2 YFSETQ. CDR3 region: CASSSPGAGYEQYF. The CDR3 region has the DNA TGCGCCAGCAGCTCCCCGGGGGCAGGATACGAGCAGTACTTC.

This clonotype was counted only a few times. This chain joins TRBV10-3 and TRBJ2-5; no clear D. The germline V and J ends were trimmed by 2 bases and 6 bases, with 10 bases remaining between them. The CDR3 runs 13 residues. Germline V gives CDR1 ENHRY, CDR2 SYGVKD. CDR3 region: CAISENPLKTQYF. The CDR3, as DNA: TGTGCCATCAGTGAGAACCCCTTAAAGACCCAGTACTTC.

This clonotype has more than one count but fewer than ten. This sequence joins TRBV24-1 and TRBJ2-5; D is undetermined. The CDR3 totals 11 residues. Between the trimmed V and J ends, which lost 5 bases and 3 bases, there was a span of 3 bases. Germline assignment: CDR1 KGHDR and CDR2 SFDVKD. CDR3 sequence (DNA): TGTGCCACCAGTGGTGAAGAGACCCAGTACTTC. Translated, it gives CATSGEETQYF.

In this sample, this clonotype turned up a few times. The chain combines TRBV4-1 with TRBJ2-3; 10 positions match TRBD2. The V gene's germline CDR1 is MGHRA and CDR2 YSYEKL. The CDR3 spans 19 residues. The junction had 15 bases not matched to a gene; V was cut back by 1 base and J by 5 bases. The CDR3 loop reads CASSQVKLGLAQRGDTQYF. DNA for the CDR3: TGCGCCAGCAGCCAAGTAAAGTTGGGACTAGCGCAACGGGGAGATACGCAGTATTTT.

This clonotype has more than one count but fewer than ten. The V and J genes are TRBV20-1 and TRBJ2-7, with 9 bases identical to TRBD1. V lost 3 bases, J lost 2 bases, and 14 bases stayed unmatched. Germline V gives CDR1 DFQATT, CDR2 SNEGSKA (reference sequence). The length of the CDR3 is 17 residues. The CDR3 DNA sequence: TGCAGTGCTAGTGGTACCCCCGGGACAGGGCCCCCCTACGAGCAGTACTTC. Protein sequence: CSASGTPGTGPPYEQYF.

This clonotype was recorded a few times. V and J are TRBV3-1 and TRBJ2-4, with TRBD1 matching 8 bases. The CDR3 runs 16 residues. Unmatched junction bases numbered 6, after V lost 3 bases and J lost 2 bases. Germline assignment: CDR1 LGHDT and CDR2 YNNKEL (reference sequence). The CDR3 DNA is TGTGCCAGCAGCCAGACAGGGGCAAGTCCCAAAAACATTCAGTACTTC. Its protein product is CASSQTGASPKNIQYF.

The V call is TRBV7-9, the J call TRBJ2-1, with a weak D call TRBD2 (5 bases). In germline, CDR1 is SEHNR, CDR2 FQNEAQ (reference sequence). V was shortened by 3 bases and J by 0 bases, with 15 bases between the two germline ends. The CDR3 totals 17 residues. The CDR3 sequence is CASSLGALTGSYNEQFF. CDR3 bases: TGTGCCAGCAGCTTGGGAGCGCTAACGGGCTCCTACAATGAGCAGTTCTTC.

The CDR3 DNA is TGCAGCGCTAAGGAGATTAAAGAGACCCAGTACTTC. Residues: CSAKEIKETQYF. This chain connects TRBV29-1 to TRBJ2-5; D ambiguous. Per the germline V gene, CDR1 is SQVTM and CDR2 is ANQGSEA. V shed 7 bases and J shed 3 bases, with 12 bases lying between them. There are 12 residues in the CDR3. The complete variable domain, with remaining parts taken from reference TRBV29-1 and TRBJ2-5, reads SAVISQKPSRDICQRGTSLTIQCQVDSQVTMMFWYRQQPGQSLTLIATANQGSEATYESGFVIDKFPISRPNLTFSTLTVSNMSPEDSSIYLCSAKEIKETQYFGPGTRLLVL.

The chain links TRBV12-3 or TRBV12-4 to TRBJ2-5; D ambiguous. This CDR3 region has 14 residues. With 4 bases removed from V and 0 bases from J, the gap between germline ends came to 9 bases. CDR3: CASSSITYQETQYF. In nucleotides, the CDR3 is TGTGCCAGCAGTTCGATCACCTACCAAGAGACCCAGTACTTC.

This clonotype was counted between two and nine times. The rearrangement links TRBV5-1 to TRBJ2-3, with a possible D match to TRBD2 (6 bases). V was cut by 2 bases and J by 3 bases, with 16 bases left in between. Germline values: CDR1 SGHRS, CDR2 YFSETQ. This CDR3 has 16 residues. As DNA, the CDR3 is TGCGCCAGCAGCTTTATAGCGGTGGCGGGGACAGATACGCAGTATTTT. Its translation is CASSFIAVAGTDTQYF.

The chain recombines TRBV4-1 with TRBJ2-7; D perhaps matches TRBD1 (6 bases). The CDR3 runs to 14 residues. The germline V and J ends were trimmed by 4 bases and 0 bases, with 10 bases remaining between them. Germline loops: CDR1 MGHRA, CDR2 YSYEKL. CDR3 nucleotides: TGCGCCAGCAGCCCGGGACACTACTCCTACGAGCAGTACTTC. Protein sequence: CASSPGHYSYEQYF.

This clonotype was observed a few times. This chain uses TRBV4-2 with TRBJ2-1; possible D gene TRBD2, 6 bases. With 3 bases removed from V and 7 bases from J, the gap between germline ends came to 13 bases. The CDR3 is 14 residues long. Germline-derived CDR1 and CDR2 are LGHNA and YNFKEQ. The CDR3 region has the DNA TGTGCCAGCAGCCACCGACTAGGAGAGAATGAGCAGTTCTTC. It yields the protein CASSHRLGENEQFF.

V and J are TRBV4-1 and TRBJ2-3; 9 nucleotides line up with TRBD1. The V gene's germline CDR1 is MGHRA and CDR2 YSYEKL. The CDR3 covers 13 residues. The V segment lost 6 bases and the J segment 6 bases; nucleotides outside the gene matches: 4. This chain's CDR3 is CASSRTGEDTQYF. CDR3 sequence (DNA): TGCGCCAGCAGTAGGACAGGGGAGGATACGCAGTATTTT.

The chain has TRBV27 and TRBJ1-4, with TRBD1 matching over 8 bases. Germline CDR1 reads MNHEY; CDR2 reads SMNVEV (reference sequence). CDR3 length equals 16 residues. With 4 bases clipped from V and 0 bases from J, the junction kept 4 bases outside the gene matches. This CDR3 reads CASSWQGASTNEKLFF. DNA of the CDR3: TGTGCCAGCAGTTGGCAGGGGGCCTCAACTAATGAAAAACTGTTTTTT. The entire variable domain, with the rest obtained from reference TRBV27 and TRBJ1-4, is as follows: EAQVTQNPRYLITVTGKKLTVTCSQNMNHEYMSWYRQDPGLGLRQIYYSMNVEVTDKGDVPEGYKVSRKEKRNFPLILESPSPNQTSLYFCASSWQGASTNEKLFFGSGTQLSVL.

This clonotype has a handful of counts. The rearrangement joins TRBV19 to TRBJ1-5; D perhaps matches TRBD1 (6 bases). Germline CDR1 and CDR2: LNHDA and SQIVND (reference sequence). The germline V and J ends were trimmed by 5 bases and 0 bases, with 11 bases remaining between them. This CDR3 is built from 15 residues. The CDR3 spells CASSATGYSNQPQHF. CDR3 nucleotide sequence: TGTGCCAGTAGTGCCACAGGGTATAGCAATCAGCCCCAGCATTTT.

This clonotype was counted between two and nine times. The chain couples TRBV5-1 to TRBJ2-5; perhaps D is TRBD1 or TRBD2 (5 bases each). The V end lost 3 bases, the J end lost 5 bases, and 8 bases lay between the germline ends. The CDR3 length is 12 residues. CDR1 SGHRS and CDR2 YFSETQ come from the germline V gene. In DNA form, the CDR3 reads TGCGCCAGCAGCTGGGACGTGGAGACCCAGTACTTC. It specifies CASSWDVETQYF.